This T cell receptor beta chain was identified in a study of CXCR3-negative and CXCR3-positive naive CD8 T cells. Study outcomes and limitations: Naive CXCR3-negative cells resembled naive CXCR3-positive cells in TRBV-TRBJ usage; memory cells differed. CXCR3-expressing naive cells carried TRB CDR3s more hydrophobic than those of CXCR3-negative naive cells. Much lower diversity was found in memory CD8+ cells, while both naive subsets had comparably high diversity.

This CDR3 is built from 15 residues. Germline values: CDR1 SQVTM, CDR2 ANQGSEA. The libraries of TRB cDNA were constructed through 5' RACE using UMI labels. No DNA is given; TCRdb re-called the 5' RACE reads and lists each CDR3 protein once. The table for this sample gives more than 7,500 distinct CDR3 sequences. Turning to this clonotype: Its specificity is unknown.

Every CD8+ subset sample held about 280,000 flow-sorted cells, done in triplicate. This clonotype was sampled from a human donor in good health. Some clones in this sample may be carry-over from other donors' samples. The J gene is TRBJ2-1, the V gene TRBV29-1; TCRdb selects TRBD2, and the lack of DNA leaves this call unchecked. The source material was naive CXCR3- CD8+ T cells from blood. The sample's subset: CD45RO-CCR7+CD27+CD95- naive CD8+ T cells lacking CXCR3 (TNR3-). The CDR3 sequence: CSVVGTAASYNEQFF.